A selection of T cell receptor beta chains follows, all from one sample in a study of shared clonotypes between healthy human individuals. Profiling relied on immunoSEQ multiplex PCR, and the TCRdb table lists in-frame clones only, not all of them. Here the sample spans about 1.5 million clones, approximately 98% being singletons. Material: naive CD4+ T cells sorted from blood. These receptors were collected from a man aged 25 to 40 in good health. The CDR3 runs from the conserved cysteine through the conserved F or W. Each record gives: CDR3 length, V gene, clone size, D gene, J gene, CDR3 DNA, CDR3 protein. The D gene is left open where the match is weak. Where a row states a size, it is once, few, many or the class of an expanded clone; other rows omit it.

>15|TRBV4-2|NA|NA|TRBJ2-7
TGTGCCAGCAGCGAAGTGGAACTCCCCACCTACGAGCAGTACTTC
CASSEVELPTYEQYF
>18|TRBV7-6|NA|TRBD1|TRBJ2-5
TGTGCCAGCAGCCCAATATTTAGGGCGACAGGGGGCCTAGAGACCCAGTACTTC
CASSPIFRATGGLETQYF
>16|TRBV7-2|NA|NA|TRBJ2-7
TGTGCCAGCAGCTTAGGGTCGGGGGTAATGGCCTACGAGCAGTACTTC
CASSLGSGVMAYEQYF
>15|TRBV19|NA|NA|TRBJ2-2
TGTGCCAGTAGTATATCATTGGACTCAACCGGGGAGCTGTTTTTT
CASSISLDSTGELFF
>15|TRBV2|NA|TRBD2|TRBJ2-1
TGTGCCAGCAGAGGCGGACTAGCGAGAGGGGATGAGCAGTTCTTC
CASRGGLARGDEQFF
>16|TRBV5-4|NA|NA|TRBJ2-7
TGTGCCAGCAGCTTGGGGATGCGGACAGATGGCCACGAGCAGTACTTC
CASSLGMRTDGHEQYF
>15|TRBV6-6|once|NA|TRBJ1-5
TGTGCCAGCAGTTACCCTGGGGAGGGAGGACAGCCCCAGCATTTT
CASSYPGEGGQPQHF
>15|TRBV5-1|NA|NA|TRBJ1-1
TGCGCCAGCAGCTTGGCCCGACGGAGGGACACTGAAGCTTTCTTT
CASSLARRRDTEAFF
>14|TRBV6-1|NA|NA|TRBJ1-5
TGTGCCAGCAGTCCCCCGGGGCTAAATCAGCCCCAGCATTTT
CASSPPGLNQPQHF
>15|TRBV5-1|NA|TRBD1|TRBJ2-5
TGCGCCAGCAGCTTAGGACAGGGGTACCAAGAGACCCAGTACTTC
CASSLGQGYQETQYF
>14|TRBV6-5|NA|NA|TRBJ2-3
TGTGCCAGCAGTAGCGAGGCTAGCACAGATACGCAGTATTTT
CASSSEASTDTQYF
>12|TRBV30|NA|NA|TRBJ2-7
TGTGCCTGGAGTGTACGCACCTACGAGCAGTACTTC
CAWSVRTYEQYF
>15|TRBV6-6|NA|NA|TRBJ2-1
TGTGCCAGCAGTCCCACCCGCGGGGACTACAATGAGCAGTTCTTC
CASSPTRGDYNEQFF
>14|TRBV5-4|NA|NA|TRBJ2-7
TGTGCCAGCAGCTTGAATGGGCGCTCCTACGAGCAGTACTTC
CASSLNGRSYEQYF
>13|TRBV4-1|NA|TRBD1|TRBJ2-5
TGCGCCAGCAGTTCAGGGGGCCAGGGGACCCAGTACTTC
CASSSGGQGTQYF
>13|TRBV29-1|NA|NA|TRBJ1-5
TGCAGCGTTGCGGAGGTGTTGGGTCAGCCCCAGCATTTT
CSVAEVLGQPQHF
>13|TRBV11-2|NA|NA|TRBJ1-1
TGTGCCAGCAGCTACTCACGAAACACTGAAGCTTTCTTT
CASSYSRNTEAFF
>14|TRBV5-1|NA|NA|TRBJ2-7
TGCGCCAGCAGCTTGGATTTAAGCTCCTACGAGCAGTACTTC
CASSLDLSSYEQYF
>14|TRBV6-1|once|NA|TRBJ2-3
TGTGCCAGCAGTGGCCAGGGGGGGACAGATACGCAGTATTTT
CASSGQGGTDTQYF
>12|TRBV29-1|NA|NA|TRBJ2-1
TGCAGCGTTGGGGGGAAATACAATGAGCAGTTCTTC
CSVGGKYNEQFF
>14|TRBV7-2|NA|TRBD1|TRBJ2-7
TGTGCCAGCAGCCCCCCGGGACAGGGCTACGAGCAGTACTTC
CASSPPGQGYEQYF
>15|TRBV9|NA|NA|TRBJ2-7
TGTGCCAGCAGCGTAGGTCTCCTACCTGGGCACGAGCAGTACTTC
CASSVGLLPGHEQYF
>15|TRBV2|NA|NA|TRBJ2-6
TGTGCCAGCGTCAAACTCTACTCTGGGGCCAACGTCCTGACTTTC
CASVKLYSGANVLTF
>15|TRBV10-3|NA|NA|TRBJ2-1
TGTGCCATCAGTGAGCCCCGACTAGGCGAGAATGAGCAGTTCTTC
CAISEPRLGENEQFF
>15|TRBV5-4|NA|TRBD1|TRBJ2-2
TGTGCCAGCAGCAGGGGGACAGCGAACACCGGGGAGCTGTTTTTT
CASSRGTANTGELFF
>22|TRBV4-2|NA|TRBD2|TRBJ2-1
TGTGCCAGCAGCCAAGATCGGTCGGGGTTGCGCGGGAGTGTTGAGGGATACAATGAGCAGTTCTTC
CASSQDRSGLRGSVEGYNEQFF
>16|TRBV30|NA|TRBD1|TRBJ2-5
TGTGCCTGGAGGCGTTGGACAGGGCGAACGGGAGAGACCCAGTACTTC
CAWRRWTGRTGETQYF
>14|TRBV5-1|NA|TRBD1|TRBJ1-2
TGCGCCAGCAGCCACGATAGACAGGGAACGGGCTACACCTTC
CASSHDRQGTGYTF
>13|TRBV27|NA|NA|TRBJ2-7
TGTGCCAGCAGCCGGGAGAGGGGCTACGAGCAGTACTTC
CASSRERGYEQYF
>14|TRBV11-2|NA|TRBD2|TRBJ2-7
TGTGCCAGCAGCTTTGGAGGGAGGGTGTACGAGCAGTACTTC
CASSFGGRVYEQYF
>17|TRBV7-9|NA|NA|TRBJ2-5
TGTGCCAGCAGCTTTCCTAGGGCGGAGATCAGACAAGAGACCCAGTACTTC
CASSFPRAEIRQETQYF
>11|TRBV7-2|NA|NA|TRBJ2-7
TGTGCCAGCAGCCGCGGGGAACTACAGTACTTC
CASSRGELQYF
>15|TRBV18|NA|TRBD2|TRBJ2-7
TGTGCCAGCTCACCAAAGGCTAGCGGACTGGACGAGCAGTACTTC
CASSPKASGLDEQYF
>15|TRBV9|NA|TRBD1|TRBJ2-5
TGTGCCAGCAGCGGTCGGGACAGGGCGGCGGAGACCCAGTACTTC
CASSGRDRAAETQYF
>14|TRBV9|once|NA|TRBJ1-3
TGTGCCAGCAGCGTAGCCGGGGCTGGAAACACCATATATTTT
CASSVAGAGNTIYF
>14|TRBV9|NA|NA|TRBJ2-2
TGTGCCAGCAGCCCGAGGGGCAGTGCCGGGGAGCTGTTTTTT
CASSPRGSAGELFF
>12|TRBV6-5|NA|NA|TRBJ1-2
TGTGCCAGCAGTTACGGATCGGGTGGCTACACCTTC
CASSYGSGGYTF
>14|TRBV19|NA|NA|TRBJ2-5
TGTGCCAGTAGTATTGGCACAGCCAGAGAGACCCAGTACTTC
CASSIGTARETQYF
>16|TRBV4-1|NA|TRBD1|TRBJ1-1
TGCGCCAGCAGCCAAGTAAGAGGGAGGGGGCAAGATGAAGCTTTCTTT
CASSQVRGRGQDEAFF
>15|TRBV4-2|NA|NA|TRBJ2-7
TGTGCCAGCAGCCAGACCGATCCGGGGTCGAGGGAGCAGTACTTC
CASSQTDPGSREQYF
>20|TRBV9|NA|TRBD2|TRBJ2-4
TGTGCCAGCAGCTCCAGCTCCGGGAGGGCCGGGCAGGTAGCCAAAAACATTCAGTACTTC
CASSSSSGRAGQVAKNIQYF
>12|TRBV7-9|NA|NA|TRBJ2-1
TGTGCCAGCAGCCCCCTTGCGGGACAGCAGTTCTTC
CASSPLAGQQFF
>13|TRBV10-1|NA|TRBD1|TRBJ2-7
TGCGCCAGCAGTGGTCAGGGGGCCGACGAGCAGTACTTC
CASSGQGADEQYF
>14|TRBV5-1|NA|TRBD1|TRBJ2-7
TGCGCCAGCAGCGTACAGGGGGCCGTCTACGAGCAGTACTTC
CASSVQGAVYEQYF
>12|TRBV28|once|NA|TRBJ2-2
TGTGCCAGCAGTTCTCCACCCGGGGAGCTGTTTTTT
CASSSPPGELFF
>16|TRBV19|NA|NA|TRBJ2-1
TGTGCCAGTAGCCCGCGAGCGGCCCGTGGGTACAATGAGCAGTTCTTC
CASSPRAARGYNEQFF
>15|TRBV7-2|NA|NA|TRBJ1-1
TGTGCCAGCAGCCGCGATTTAGCAAGTTTCGCTGAAGCTTTCTTT
CASSRDLASFAEAFF
>15|TRBV2|NA|TRBD2|TRBJ2-5
TGTGCCAGCAGTAGGACTAGCGGTTATCAAGAGACCCAGTACTTC
CASSRTSGYQETQYF
>14|TRBV25-1|NA|NA|TRBJ2-5
TGTGCCAGCAGTGTGACAGCAAGACAAGAGACCCAGTACTTC
CASSVTARQETQYF